These 19 T cell receptor beta chains came from one sample sequenced in a study of blood T cell repertoires in COVID-19. TCRdb's copy holds only in-frame clones and misses some; the assay was immunoSEQ multiplex PCR. The sample has 400,000 to 450,000 clones, about nine tenths seen once. The specimen sequenced was peripheral blood. The receptor source for this set is a woman between 35 and 50 years old with COVID-19, enrolled during active disease.

The V gene is TRBV5-6, the J gene TRBJ1-5; D is perhaps TRBD1 (6 bases). The CDR3 covers 13 residues. CDR1 and CDR2 from the germline V gene are SGHDT and YYEEEE. Trimming removed 4 bases from V and 12 bases from J, with 17 bases in between. CDR3 region: CASSASVGQNQHF. DNA of the CDR3: TGTGCCAGCAGCGCATCTGTCGGACAGAACCAGCATTTT.

The genes are TRBV27 and TRBJ1-4; D may be TRBD1 (6 bases). Germline V gene data show CDR1 as MNHEY and CDR2 as SMNVEV (reference sequence). CDR3 length equals 12 residues. With 6 bases removed from V and 7 bases from J, the gap between germline ends came to 9 bases. For the CDR3, the DNA is TGTGCCAGCAGAGGGGGTTCTGAAAAACTGTTTTTT. Translated: CASRGGSEKLFF.

This chain uses TRBV27 with TRBJ1-5; possibly TRBD1 for D (5 bases). The CDR3 is made up of 17 amino acids. V dropped 2 bases and J dropped 5 bases, with 19 bases sitting between them. Germline assignment: CDR1 MNHEY and CDR2 SMNVEV (reference sequence). The CDR3 DNA is TGTGCCAGCAGTTTAAACGCTTTATGGGGGGTCGATCAGCCCCAGCATTTT. This translates into CASSLNALWGVDQPQHF.

This chain uses TRBV7-9 with TRBJ2-1, with TRBD2 matching over 8 bases. This CDR3 region has 15 residues. Germline V gene lookup returns CDR1 SEHNR and CDR2 FQNEAQ (reference sequence). V lost 5 bases and J lost 1; bases outside the gene matches: 4. This CDR3 is CASSPRLASYNEQFF. The CDR3, as DNA: TGTGCCAGCAGCCCTCGACTAGCGTCCTACAATGAGCAGTTCTTC.

The V gene is TRBV5-4, the J gene TRBJ2-7; D is possibly TRBD1 (6 bases). V was pared by 4 bases and J by 5 bases, with 13 bases between. Germline CDR1 reads SGHNT; CDR2 reads YYREEE (reference sequence). The CDR3 runs 13 residues. The CDR3 is CASSGDTQDEQYF. As DNA, the CDR3 is TGTGCCAGCAGCGGGGACACCCAGGACGAGCAGTACTTC.

This clone was seen a few times. The V gene is TRBV24-1, the J gene TRBJ1-3; TRBD1 might be the D (6 bases). CDR3 length: 17 amino acids. V lost 7 bases and J 0 bases, leaving 18 bases between the germline ends. From germline, CDR1 is KGHDR and CDR2 SFDVKD. The CDR3 sequence is CATSDRKVQGSGNTIYF. DNA for the CDR3: TGTGCCACCAGCGACCGAAAAGTACAGGGCTCTGGAAACACCATATATTTT.

J is TRBJ2-5 and V is TRBV7-2; 7 bases are a match to TRBD2. The CDR3 loop spans 16 amino acids. Germline V gene sequence: CDR1 SGHTA, CDR2 FQGNSA. V was clipped by 1 base and J by 4 bases; unmatched bases: 9. The DNA for the CDR3 is TGTGCCAGCAGCTTAGTGCTGCGGGAGCGCGGAGAGACCCAGTACTTC. It yields the protein CASSLVLRERGETQYF. Full variable domain (missing parts from reference TRBV7-2 and TRBJ2-5): GAGVSQSPSNKVTEKGKDVELRCDPISGHTALYWYRQSLGQGLEFLIYFQGNSAPDKSGLPSDRFSAERTGGSVSTLTIQRTQQEDSAVYLCASSLVLRERGETQYFGPGTRLLVL.

The chain combines TRBV5-1 with TRBJ1-1; D is ambiguous. The CDR3 loop spans 15 amino acids. Trimming pared 0 bases from V and 1 base from J, leaving 10 bases between. Germline CDR1 and CDR2: SGHRS and YFSETQ. CDR3 amino acids: CASSLAAFRNTEAFF. The CDR3 nucleotides read TGCGCCAGCAGCTTGGCCGCCTTTAGGAACACTGAAGCTTTCTTT. Full variable domain (outside the CDR3, taken from reference TRBV5-1 and TRBJ1-1): KAGVTQTPRYLIKTRGQQVTLSCSPISGHRSVSWYQQTPGQGLQFLFEYFSETQRNKGNFPGRFSGRQFSNSRSEMNVSTLELGDSALYLCASSLAAFRNTEAFFGQGTRLTVV.

Note on this clone: Germline and junction disagree at one end, which may indicate a read error. The V and J genes are TRBV5-5 and TRBJ1-2; tentative D call: TRBD1 (6 bases). CDR1 is SGHKS, CDR2 YYEKEE, per germline (reference sequence). The CDR3 length is 13 residues. The CDR3: CASSFRQEYDYTF. In DNA, the CDR3 is TGTGCCAGCAGCTTCCGACAGGAGTATGACTACACCTTC.

CDR3 nucleotide sequence: TGTGCCAGCAGCCTGGGACAGGGAGGAAACTATGGCTACACCTTC. Translated, it gives CASSLGQGGNYGYTF. V is TRBV5-5 and J is TRBJ1-2; 9 bases are shared with TRBD1. Germline assignment: CDR1 SGHKS and CDR2 YYEKEE (reference sequence). V was clipped by 4 bases and J by 2 bases; unmatched bases: 6. The CDR3 runs 15 residues.

This rearrangement joins TRBV7-3 to TRBJ1-2, with 12 bases aligning to TRBD1. The CDR3 totals 14 residues. With 4 bases clipped from V and 7 bases from J, the junction kept 4 bases outside the gene matches. Germline V lookup: CDR1 SGHTA, CDR2 FQGTGA. CDR3 nucleotide sequence: TGTGCCAGCAGCTGGGACAGGGGGCTTTTTGGCTACACCTTC. Amino acids: CASSWDRGLFGYTF.

This chain joins TRBV7-9 and TRBJ1-3; unclear D gene. V lost 4 bases to trimming and J lost 9 bases, with 13 bases between them. The CDR3 runs 13 residues. From germline, CDR1 is SEHNR and CDR2 FQNEAQ (reference sequence). The CDR3 DNA follows: TGTGCCAGCAGCTCCCCCCGAAACTCCACCATATATTTT. It is translated as CASSSPRNSTIYF.

The chain links TRBV7-9 to TRBJ2-5; D uncertain. Trimming left V 2 bases short and J 4 bases short, with 5 bases between. Germline CDR1 and CDR2: SEHNR and FQNEAQ (reference sequence). The CDR3 length is 12 residues. CDR3 residues: CASSLSRETQYF. CDR3 nucleotide sequence: TGTGCCAGCAGCTTAAGTAGAGAGACCCAGTACTTC.

The V gene is TRBV7-8, the J gene TRBJ2-7, with TRBD2 matching over 9 bases. The V gene end was trimmed by 1 base and the J gene end by 3 bases; junction bases not matched to a gene: 4. The CDR3 covers 15 residues. The germline V gene has CDR1 SGHVS and CDR2 FQNEAQ. In nucleotides, the CDR3 is TGTGCCAGCAGCTTAGGGCGGGAGGGAGACTACGAGCAGTACTTC. Its protein product is CASSLGREGDYEQYF.

This clone showed up just once. The rearrangement joins TRBV19 to TRBJ1-5, with D unresolved. V lost 4 bases to trimming and J lost 6 bases, with 16 bases between them. The germline V gene encodes CDR1 LNHDA and CDR2 SQIVND (reference sequence). The CDR3 totals 15 residues. CDR3 amino acids: CASSTLGEGGQPQHF. DNA for the CDR3: TGTGCCAGTAGTACTTTGGGAGAGGGCGGTCAGCCCCAGCATTTT.

The chain is built from TRBV10-2 and TRBJ2-1; 7 nucleotides align to TRBD2. V trimming: 8 bases; J trimming: 6 bases; junction bases outside the gene matches: 7. The CDR3 has 13 amino acids. CDR1 is WSHSY and CDR2 is SAAADI in the germline V gene. The CDR3 sequence: CASLGLLSNEQFF. The DNA of the CDR3 is TGCGCCAGCCTGGGACTACTCAGCAATGAGCAGTTCTTC.

This clone has only one observation. The chain recombines TRBV14 with TRBJ1-6; D remains ambiguous. The CDR3 extends over 14 amino acids. V shed 5 bases and J shed 9 bases, with 14 bases lying between them. The germline CDR1 and CDR2 sequences are SGHDN and FVKESK. The CDR3 spells CASSFQPGTSPLHF. The CDR3 DNA reads as TGTGCCAGCAGCTTTCAACCAGGCACTTCACCCCTCCACTTT.

This chain uses TRBV7-9 with TRBJ1-1; 8 positions match TRBD1. Germline values: CDR1 SEHNR, CDR2 FQNEAQ (reference sequence). CDR3 length: 15 residues. J gave up 3 bases and V 5 bases, and 8 bases lay outside the gene matches. CDR3 DNA sequence: TGTGCCAGCAGCACCTCGACAGGGGAGGACACTGAAGCTTTCTTT. It codes for CASSTSTGEDTEAFF.

J is TRBJ2-1 and V is TRBV7-8; 10 bases map to TRBD2. Trimming cost V 2 bases and J 4 bases; bases outside gene matches: 8. CDR3 length equals 17 residues. Germline lookup yields CDR1 SGHVS and CDR2 FQNEAQ. CDR3: CASSLPWTSGRYNEQFF. CDR3 bases: TGTGCCAGCAGCTTACCTTGGACTAGCGGTAGATACAATGAGCAGTTCTTC.